Described below is a single T cell receptor beta chain sequence and its context. The sample originates from a study of blood T cell repertoires in COVID-19. Trimming stripped 1 base from V and 7 bases from J, with 17 bases between. The CDR3 runs 16 residues. Germline CDR1 is MDHEN and CDR2 is SYDVKM. Profiling relied on immunoSEQ multiplex PCR, and the TCRdb table lists in-frame clones only, not all of them. The table has around 300,000 clones, 88% seen once. The chain carries TRBV28 and TRBJ1-5; D not certain. Sequencing was carried out using PBMCs or T cells enriched from blood (not recorded which). This TCR derives from an older woman in a cohort exposed to, infected with or recovered from COVID-19 (not recorded which). CDR3 region: CASSLYSRGVGQPQHF. In DNA, the CDR3 is TGTGCCAGCAGTTTATATTCTCGGGGTGTGGGGCAGCCCCAGCATTTT.